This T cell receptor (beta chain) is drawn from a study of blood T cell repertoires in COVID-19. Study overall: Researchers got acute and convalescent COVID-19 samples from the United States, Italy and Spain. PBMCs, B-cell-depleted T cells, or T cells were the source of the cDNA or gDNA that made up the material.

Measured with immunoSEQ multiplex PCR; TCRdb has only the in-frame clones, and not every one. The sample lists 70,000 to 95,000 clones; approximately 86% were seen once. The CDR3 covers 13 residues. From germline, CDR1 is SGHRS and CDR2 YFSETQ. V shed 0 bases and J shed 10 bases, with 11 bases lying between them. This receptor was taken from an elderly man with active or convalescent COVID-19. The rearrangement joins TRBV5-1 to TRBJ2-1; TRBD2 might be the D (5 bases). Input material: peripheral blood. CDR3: CASSLVSSLEQFF. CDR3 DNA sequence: TGCGCCAGCAGCTTGGTTTCTAGCCTCGAGCAGTTCTTC.